Reported below is one TCR beta chain. The DNA is left out, because the CDR3 cannot be placed on it with certainty; the CDR3 is given as TCRdb lists it. This sample is part of a study of T cell responses to AZD1222 COVID-19 vaccine. Method: immunoSEQ multiplex PCR; TCRdb's copy keeps in-frame clones and lacks some. The table shows some 120,000 clones, with around 85% occurring only once. The CDR3 contains 12 residues when both ends are counted. Germline V lookup: CDR1 MDHEN, CDR2 SYDVKM. J is TRBJ1-4 and V is TRBV28. The receptor's source is an adult who received the AZD1222 COVID-19 vaccine. This specimen consisted of peripheral blood, obtained 28 days after the second AZD1222 dose. CDR3: CASSILGEKLFF.